The 12 T cell receptor beta chains below all came from one sample that was sequenced in a study of T cell repertoires in cytomegalovirus infection. No antigens are known for them. One entry per CDR3 protein results from TCRdb running MiXCR on the reads. Seen here are 650,000 to 850,000 distinct CDR3 sequences, 25% to 35% observed once, and the top ten hold about an eighth. Material: cultured CD8+ T cells from PBMCs, obtained from culture after CMV antigen stimulation. Every receptor here comes from a human donor in good health (CMV status not recorded). Some clones in this sample may be carry-over from other donors' samples.

The rearrangement uses TRBV6-2 or TRBV6-3 and TRBJ2-7; D is unclear. The CDR3 loop spans 12 amino acids. The germline gives CDR1 MNHEY, CDR2 SVGEGT. With 2 bases removed from V and 4 bases from J, the gap between germline ends came to 6 bases. CDR3 coding DNA: TGTGCCAGCAGTTACAACCGATACGAGCAGTACGTC. Its protein is CASSYNRYEQYV.

This chain uses TRBV10-1 with TRBJ1-5; D is unresolved. The germline V and J ends were trimmed by 2 bases and 9 bases, with 11 bases remaining between them. Germline V lookup: CDR1 WNHNN, CDR2 SYGVQD (reference sequence). The CDR3 totals 13 residues. CDR3 DNA: TGCGCCAGCAGTGAGACCCCGGCTTGGCCCCAGCATTTT. It is translated as CASSETPAWPQHF.

The table lists this clonotype with a few counts. This chain uses TRBV7-8 with TRBJ1-3, with D maybe TRBD1 (5 bases). The CDR3 length is 17 residues. Trimming took off 5 bases at V and 2 bases at J, with 19 bases between the two ends. Germline V CDR1 and CDR2: SGHVS, FQNEAQ. The CDR3 sequence: CASSAMFQGGPGNTIYF. CDR3 bases: TGTGCCAGCAGCGCTATGTTCCAGGGAGGCCCTGGAAACACCATATATTTT. Full variable domain (outside the CDR3, taken from reference TRBV7-8 and TRBJ1-3): GAGVSQSPRYKVAKRGQDVALRCDPISGHVSLFWYQQALGQGPEFLTYFQNEAQLDKSGLPSDRFFAERPEGSVSTLKIQRTQQEDSAVYLCASSAMFQGGPGNTIYFGEGSWLTVV.

This clonotype was seen many times. V and J are TRBV11-3 and TRBJ2-5; 7 positions agree with TRBD2. Per germline, CDR1 SGHNT and CDR2 YENEEA. This CDR3 is built from 14 residues. The J segment lost 5 bases and the V segment lost 2 bases, leaving 5 bases of the junction unmatched. The CDR3 coding sequence is TGTGCCAGCAGCTTAAACCGGGGAGGGGAGACCCAGTACTTC. The encoded protein is CASSLNRGGETQYF.

At least ten counts were recorded for this clonotype. The V and J genes are TRBV7-8 and TRBJ1-4, with 8 bases aligning to TRBD1. Trimming at V came to 5 bases and at J to 10 bases, leaving 18 bases not matched to a gene. Germline CDR1 and CDR2: SGHVS and FQNEAQ. The CDR3 contains 17 residues. CDR3 protein: CASSRLQGGISDGKLFF. CDR3 bases: TGTGCCAGCAGCCGGTTACAGGGGGGCATCTCGGACGGAAAACTGTTTTTT.

This clonotype showed up just a few times. This chain uses TRBV19 with TRBJ1-5; perhaps TRBD1 as D (6 bases). CDR1 is LNHDA, CDR2 SQIVND, per germline (reference sequence). The CDR3 is made up of 16 amino acids. The V end was cut by 5 bases, the J end by 1 base, with 15 bases between. The CDR3 sequence: CASSPWTEGSNQPQHF. The DNA for the CDR3 is TGTGCCAGTAGTCCATGGACAGAGGGAAGCAATCAGCCCCAGCATTTT. Complete variable domain (other parts from reference TRBV19 and TRBJ1-5): DGGITQSPKYLFRKEGQNVTLSCEQNLNHDAMYWYRQDPGQGLRLIYYSQIVNDFQKGDIAEGYSVSREKKESFPLTVTSAQKNPTAFYLCASSPWTEGSNQPQHFGDGTRLSIL.

This clonotype was seen a few times. The CDR3 sequence: CASRGQGESEAFF. In DNA form, the CDR3 reads TGTGCCAGCAGGGGACAGGGGGAATCTGAAGCTTTCTTT. The V gene is TRBV7-3, the J gene TRBJ1-1, with TRBD1 identical over 11 bases. J lost 6 bases, V lost 6 bases, and 3 bases had no gene match. The CDR3 is 13 residues long. CDR1 is SGHTA, CDR2 FQGTGA, per germline.

This clonotype was counted a few times. This chain uses TRBV7-6 with TRBJ2-3, with 7 bases aligning to TRBD2. Germline loops: CDR1 SGHVS, CDR2 FNYEAQ. The ends lost 4 bases at V and 3 bases at J; junction bases unmatched: 10. The CDR3 sequence is 16 residues long. CDR3 residues: CASSSRAGRATDTQYF. CDR3 bases: TGTGCCAGCAGCTCAAGGGCAGGGAGGGCGACAGATACGCAGTATTTT. The full variable domain, completed using reference TRBV7-6 and TRBJ2-3, is GAGVSQSPRYKVTKRGQDVALRCDPISGHVSLYWYRQALGQGPEFLTYFNYEAQQDKSGLPNDRFSAERPEGSISTLTIQRTEQRDSAMYRCASSSRAGRATDTQYFGPGTRLTVL.

This clonotype was counted a few times. The gene calls are TRBV7-9 and TRBJ2-1; D perhaps matches TRBD2 (6 bases). Between the trimmed V and J ends, which lost 4 bases and 1 base, there was a span of 11 bases. The CDR3 is 15 residues long. Germline V gives CDR1 SEHNR, CDR2 FQNEAQ (reference sequence). The CDR3 DNA is TGTGCCAGCAGCTATTCGACTAGGTCCTACAATGAGCAGTTCTTC. It yields the protein CASSYSTRSYNEQFF.

The chain carries TRBV28 and TRBJ2-7; a possible D gene is TRBD2 (6 bases). From germline, CDR1 is MDHEN and CDR2 SYDVKM. V lost 5 bases and J 6 bases, leaving 14 bases between the germline ends. The CDR3 is 13 amino acids. The CDR3 bases are TGTGCCAGCAGTAGCCCCGAGGGACTCGAGCAGTACGTC. It yields the protein CASSSPEGLEQYV.

This rearrangement joins TRBV12-3 or TRBV12-4 to TRBJ1-6; D remains ambiguous. This CDR3 is built from 14 residues. V shed 5 bases and J shed 4 bases, with 9 bases lying between them. The CDR3 is CASSGRIYNSPLHF. CDR3 nucleotide sequence: TGTGCCAGCAGTGGACGGATTTATAATTCACCCCTCCACTTT.

CDR3 region: CASSDTSGGIQETQYF. The DNA of the CDR3 is TGTGCCAGCAGTGACACTAGCGGGGGGATCCAAGAGACCCAGTACTTC. The chain joins TRBV12-3 or TRBV12-4 to TRBJ2-5; 12 nucleotides agree with TRBD2. The J segment lost 1 base and the V segment lost 5 bases, leaving 5 bases of the junction unmatched. The CDR3 sequence is 16 residues long.